This is a list of T cell receptor beta chains from one sample in a study of OX40 agonist ivuxolimab in advanced cancers. Measured with immunoSEQ multiplex PCR; TCRdb has only the in-frame clones, and not every one. The profile shows some 49,000 clones, approximately 79% of them singletons. The sequencing used CD4+ or CD8+ T cells sorted from blood, collected in a trial of the OX40 agonist ivuxolimab. The source of these receptors is an adult with an advanced solid tumor such as melanoma, head and neck, liver or kidney cancer. Each CDR3 is given with its conserved first and last residue. The D gene is left open where the match is weak.

d_call	j_call	v_call	cdr3_nt	cdr3_aa
TRBD2	TRBJ2-1	TRBV30	TGTGCCTGGGAGACTAGCCCTTACAATGAGCAGTTCTTC	CAWETSPYNEQFF
.	TRBJ2-7	TRBV4-2	TGTGCCAGCAGCTACGGTGGGACTTTCTCCTACGAGCAGTACTTC	CASSYGGTFSYEQYF
.	TRBJ1-2	TRBV2	TGTGCCAGCAGTGATTCCGGGACAATCAGCTATGGCTACACCTTC	CASSDSGTISYGYTF
.	TRBJ2-7	TRBV14	TGTGCCAGCAGTCCTATACGAATCTCCCCGGGAGCCCGATTAAAATACGAGCAGTACTTC	CASSPIRISPGARLKYEQYF
TRBD2	TRBJ2-1	TRBV30	TGTGCCTGGAGTGTATCCAGCGGGAGATTGGGGGAGCAGTTCTTC	CAWSVSSGRLGEQFF
.	TRBJ2-1	TRBV2	TGTGCCAGCAGAACCGGGACCAAAAATGAGCAGTTCTTC	CASRTGTKNEQFF
TRBD1	TRBJ1-4	TRBV9	TGTGCCAGCAGCGAGAGGACAGGGGCCTTGATGGCTAATGAAAAACTGTTTTTT	CASSERTGALMANEKLFF
.	TRBJ1-1	TRBV11-2	TGTGCCAGCAGCTCGGGGCCTCGACCTGAAGCTTTCTTT	CASSSGPRPEAFF
.	TRBJ2-7	TRBV2	TGTGCCAGCAGTGAACCTTATTATTACGAGCAGTACTTC	CASSEPYYYEQYF
TRBD1	TRBJ1-1	TRBV4-1	TGCGCCAGCAGCCAAGATGGAAGGGGGCGCCGAGCTTTCTTT	CASSQDGRGRRAFF